These 22 T cell receptor beta chains originate from one sample sequenced in a study of shared clonotypes between healthy human individuals. CD8 cells regarded as naive lacked CD45RO, were positively chosen for CCR7, and omitted terminally differentiated effector memory CD45RA+ cells. Data came from immunoSEQ multiplex PCR; TCRdb stores just in-frame clones and leaves some out. The sample lists roughly 2,000,000 clones; about 93% were seen once. Source material: naive CD8+ T cells from PBMCs. The source of these receptors is a young man in good health. Some clones in this sample may be carry-over from other donors' samples.

The rearrangement joins TRBV11-2 to TRBJ1-4; D is possibly TRBD1 (6 bases). The V end was cut by 3 bases, the J end by 0 bases, with 14 bases between. This CDR3 comprises 17 residues. Germline CDR1 is SGHAT and CDR2 is FQNNGV. The chain's CDR3 is CASSFQRTASTNEKLFF. The CDR3, as DNA: TGTGCCAGCAGCTTTCAAAGGACAGCCTCAACTAATGAAAAACTGTTTTTT.

The chain uses TRBV11-2 and TRBJ2-2; 8 bases map to TRBD1. With V trimmed by 5 bases and J by 5 bases, 10 bases remained unmatched. This CDR3 contains 16 residues. Germline-derived CDR1 and CDR2 are SGHAT and FQNNGV. CDR3 sequence: CASSPRRQGATGELFF. CDR3 sequence (DNA): TGTGCCAGCAGCCCGCGCCGGCAGGGGGCAACCGGGGAGCTGTTTTTT.

The V gene is TRBV11-2, the J gene TRBJ2-7, with D possibly TRBD1 on 6 matching bases. Germline CDR1 SGHAT, CDR2 FQNNGV. Trimming shortened V by 5 bases and J by 3 bases, and 14 bases separated the two germline ends. This CDR3 region has 14 residues. The CDR3: CASSQGHLFYEQYF. CDR3 coding DNA: TGTGCCAGCAGCCAGGGACACCTCTTCTACGAGCAGTACTTC. Together with reference TRBV11-2 and TRBJ2-7, the CDR3 gives the full variable domain: EAGVAQSPRYKIIEKRQSVAFWCNPISGHATLYWYQQILGQGPKLLIQFQNNGVVDDSQLPKDRFSAERLKGVDSTLKIQPAKLEDSAVYLCASSQGHLFYEQYFGPGTRLTVT.

This clone is a singleton in its sample. The V gene is TRBV7-9, the J gene TRBJ1-1; D is undetermined. Germline CDR1 is SEHNR and CDR2 is FQNEAQ (reference sequence). V lost 5 bases and J lost 6, with 13 bases in between. The CDR3 runs 13 residues. The CDR3 region is CASSPVLIPEAFF. CDR3 nucleotide sequence: TGTGCCAGCAGCCCCGTACTTATTCCTGAAGCTTTCTTT.

The chain uses TRBV7-3 and TRBJ2-1, with 15 bases identical to TRBD2. V was clipped by 4 bases and J by 8 bases; unmatched bases: 3. Germline V gene sequence: CDR1 SGHTA, CDR2 FQGTGA. The CDR3 spans 15 residues. The CDR3 nucleotides are TGTGCCAGCAGCTCAGGACTAGCGGGAGGGGATGAGCAGTTCTTC. As protein: CASSSGLAGGDEQFF.

The CDR3 reads CASSAYIGQGRTDTQYF. CDR3 sequence (DNA): TGTGCCAGCAGCGCGTACATTGGACAGGGAAGGACAGATACGCAGTATTTT. J is TRBJ2-3 and V is TRBV9, with 8 bases fitting TRBD1. V was pared by 3 bases and J by 3 bases, with 12 bases of the junction left unmatched. The CDR3 runs to 17 residues. Per the germline V gene, CDR1 is SGDLS and CDR2 is YYNGEE.

This chain uses TRBV21-1 with TRBJ2-1; the table gives TRBD2 as D, unverified against the DNA. TRBV21-1 is marked as a pseudogene. This CDR3 contains 14 residues. For the CDR3, the DNA is TGTGCCAGCAGCAAAGCGAAGCGGTTAGATGAGCAGTTCTTC. Translated: CASSKAKRLDEQFF.

The chain employs TRBV7-8 and TRBJ1-2, with D possibly TRBD1 on 5 matching bases. Germline CDR1 SGHVS, CDR2 FQNEAQ. This CDR3 region has 12 residues. The V end was cut by 1 base, the J end by 6 bases, with 6 bases between. The CDR3 sequence is CASSLGGDGYTF. The CDR3 DNA sequence: TGTGCCAGCAGCTTAGGGGGGGATGGCTACACCTTC.

The rearrangement uses TRBV5-5 and TRBJ1-2; maybe TRBD1 (5 bases). CDR3 length equals 16 residues. Germline V lookup: CDR1 SGHKS, CDR2 YYEKEE (reference sequence). Trimming cost V 1 base and J 4 bases, with 17 bases left between them. CDR3 sequence reads: CASSLRASGTGYGYTF. CDR3 DNA: TGTGCCAGCAGCTTGAGGGCCTCGGGGACGGGCTATGGCTACACCTTC.

As concerns this clone: Other DNA sequences in this specimen translate into the identical CDR3. The chain is built from TRBV7-9 and TRBJ1-1, with 9 bases that match TRBD1. This CDR3 is 15 amino acids long. The germline gives CDR1 SEHNR, CDR2 FQNEAQ (reference sequence). V was pared by 4 bases and J by 5 bases, with 8 bases of the junction left unmatched. This CDR3 is CASSSPGQGRTEAFF. The CDR3 region has the DNA TGTGCCAGCAGCTCGCCGGGACAGGGAAGGACTGAAGCTTTCTTT.

This chain joins TRBV4-1 and TRBJ2-3; TRBD1 agrees at 7 bases. CDR1 is MGHRA, CDR2 YSYEKL, per germline. V lost 4 bases and J lost 4; bases outside the gene matches: 2. The CDR3 spans 13 residues. CDR3 region: CASSRTGADTQYF. The DNA for the CDR3 is TGCGCCAGCAGCCGTACAGGGGCAGATACGCAGTATTTT.

The V and J genes are TRBV27 and TRBJ2-7, with 7 bases matching TRBD1. Germline lookup yields CDR1 MNHEY and CDR2 SMNVEV (reference sequence). This CDR3 has 16 amino acids. V dropped 2 bases and J dropped 1; count of bases not matched to a gene: 8. The CDR3 nucleotides read TGTGCCAGCAGTTTACTGAGCCGGGACAGTTCCTACGAGCAGTACTTC. Translation gives CASSLLSRDSSYEQYF.

Regarding this clone: In the same sample, other DNA sequences code for this CDR3. The rearrangement links TRBV4-1 to TRBJ1-1; maybe TRBD1 (5 bases). This CDR3 contains 14 residues. Between the trimmed V and J ends, which lost 1 base and 2 bases, there was a span of 8 bases. The germline V gene has CDR1 MGHRA and CDR2 YSYEKL. CDR3 nucleotide sequence: TGCGCCAGCAGCCAAGTGGGGGAAAACACTGAAGCTTTCTTT. It specifies CASSQVGENTEAFF.

This rearrangement joins TRBV29-1 to TRBJ2-3; D is unresolved. Germline CDR1 is SQVTM and CDR2 is ANQGSEA. The CDR3 runs 11 residues. Trimming left V 7 bases short and J 4 bases short, with 9 bases between. The CDR3 DNA reads TGCAGCGCGCCGACTCCAGATACGCAGTATTTT. It is translated as CSAPTPDTQYF.

Comment on this clone: In the same sample, other DNA sequences code for this CDR3. The chain links TRBV28 to TRBJ2-7; D may be TRBD2 (5 bases). V lost 3 bases and J 4 bases, leaving 10 bases between the germline ends. The CDR3 length is 13 residues. Germline CDR1 MDHEN, CDR2 SYDVKM. CDR3 bases: TGTGCCAGCAGTTTTCGGACGGGATACGAGCAGTACTTC. It codes for CASSFRTGYEQYF.

For this clone: This sequence may be a read error, since a much larger clone differs from it by one base. In the same sample, other DNA sequences code for this CDR3. V is TRBV27 and J is TRBJ1-5; D not resolved. The V and J ends lost 3 bases and 3 bases respectively, with 9 bases between them. The germline gives CDR1 MNHEY, CDR2 SMNVEV (reference sequence). This CDR3 is 14 amino acids long. In DNA form, the CDR3 reads TGTGCCAGCAGTTTCGGAGCAGACAATCAGCCCCAGCATTTT. Translating it yields CASSFGADNQPQHF.

The chain has TRBV15 and TRBJ2-7; 9 nucleotides align to TRBD1. From germline, CDR1 is LNHNV and CDR2 YYDKDF (reference sequence). The trim removed 6 bases at V and 5 bases at J, leaving 8 bases unmatched. This CDR3 spans 14 amino acids. CDR3 sequence reads: CATRRTGAPDEQYF. The CDR3 DNA is TGTGCCACCAGACGGACAGGGGCCCCCGACGAGCAGTACTTC.

This clone was counted a single time. The gene calls are TRBV5-4 and TRBJ2-7, with 7 nucleotides matching TRBD1. Trimming took 0 bases from V and 12 from J; bases not matched to a gene: 6. Germline V gives CDR1 SGHNT, CDR2 YYREEE (reference sequence). The CDR3 consists of 12 residues. CDR3 region: CASSLAATGWYF. CDR3 coding DNA: TGTGCCAGCAGCTTGGCCGCGACAGGGTGGTACTTC.

As concerns this clone: Other DNA variants within this sample encode the same CDR3. This chain uses TRBV28 with TRBJ2-3; D gene unclear. The length of the CDR3 is 10 residues. CDR1 and CDR2 from the germline V gene are MDHEN and SYDVKM. With 3 bases removed from V and 6 bases from J, the gap between germline ends came to 1 base. The CDR3 DNA reads TGTGCCAGCAGTTTCGATACGCAGTATTTT. Translating gives CASSFDTQYF. The full variable domain, in which reference TRBV28 and TRBJ2-3 provide the parts outside the CDR3, is DVKVTQSSRYLVKRTGEKVFLECVQDMDHENMFWYRQDPGLGLRLIYFSYDVKMKEKGDIPEGYSVSREKKERFSLILESASTNQTSMYLCASSFDTQYFGPGTRLTVL.

V usage is TRBV4-1 and J usage is TRBJ1-1; D call uncertain. V was cut by 1 base and J by 0 bases, with 9 bases left in between. CDR3 length equals 15 residues. Germline loops: CDR1 MGHRA, CDR2 YSYEKL. Written as DNA, the CDR3 is TGCGCCAGCAGCCAAGTGGCAGGAGTGAACACTGAAGCTTTCTTT. It translates to CASSQVAGVNTEAFF.

V is TRBV10-1 and J is TRBJ2-1; the D gene is possibly TRBD2 (7 bases). This CDR3 spans 13 amino acids. Germline V gene sequence: CDR1 WNHNN, CDR2 SYGVQD (reference sequence). The ends were cut back, 0 bases at V and 8 bases at J, with 8 bases in the middle. Here the CDR3 DNA reads TGCGCCAGCAGTGAGTCGCGGGGGCATGAGCAGTTCTTC. Translating it yields CASSESRGHEQFF.

This rearrangement joins TRBV4-3 to TRBJ1-5; the D is unclear. Germline-derived CDR1 and CDR2 are LGHNA and YSLEER. The CDR3 is 14 residues long. The ends were cut back, 0 bases at V and 2 bases at J, with 5 bases in the middle. DNA for the CDR3: TGCGCCAGCAGCCAAGAACTGGGCAATCAGCCCCAGCATTTT. Protein: CASSQELGNQPQHF.